One sample yielded the 10 T cell receptor beta chains listed below, sequenced in a study of identifying expanded T cells in peripheral blood. Clones were read by immunoSEQ multiplex PCR, and TCRdb kept only the in-frame ones, dropping some. This table holds about 100,000 clones, 85% to 90% found once. Source material: blood. Receptor source: a person between 18 and 69 years old in good health.

The chain recombines TRBV2 with TRBJ1-2; TRBD1 aligns across 12 bases. The CDR3 is made up of 14 amino acids. With 6 bases clipped from V and 7 bases from J, the junction kept 6 bases outside the gene matches. CDR1 and CDR2 from the germline V gene are SNHLY and FYNNEI. The CDR3 protein is CASRPGQGALGYTF. CDR3 DNA: TGTGCCAGCAGGCCGGGACAGGGGGCGCTTGGCTACACCTTC.

J is TRBJ2-7 and V is TRBV6-1; D gene uncertain. The CDR3 contains 13 residues. The germline V gene has CDR1 MNHNS and CDR2 SASEGT. V lost 2 bases to trimming and J lost 1 base, with 6 bases between them. The CDR3 region is CASSELGSYEQYF. The CDR3 nucleotides read TGTGCCAGCAGTGAATTGGGGTCCTACGAGCAGTACTTC.

This chain links TRBV21-1 with TRBJ2-3; TRBD1, the table's D call, was not compared with the DNA. TRBV21-1 is a known pseudogene. The CDR3 sequence is 14 residues long. The CDR3, as DNA: TGTGCCAGCAGCAAAGGGACAGTTACAGATACGCAGTATTTT. It codes for CASSKGTVTDTQYF.

The genes are TRBV27 and TRBJ2-7; TRBD1 matches at 9 bases. From germline, CDR1 is MNHEY and CDR2 SMNVEV (reference sequence). Trimming took 4 bases from V and 3 from J; bases not matched to a gene: 4. The CDR3 has 14 residues. Written as DNA, the CDR3 is TGTGCCAGCAGTTCGGGACAGGGAGTCTACGAGCAGTACTTC. Translated, it gives CASSSGQGVYEQYF.

CDR3 coding DNA: TGTGCCAGCAGTGAATCGGGGGGGGTTCTCTCCTACGAGCAGTACTTC. This encodes CASSESGGVLSYEQYF. The genes are TRBV6-1 and TRBJ2-7, with TRBD2 matching 8 bases. The germline V gene encodes CDR1 MNHNS and CDR2 SASEGT. The CDR3 runs 16 residues. V was pared by 2 bases and J by 0 bases, with 6 bases of the junction left unmatched.

In this sample, this clone turned up once. The gene calls are TRBV4-1 and TRBJ2-1, with 10 bases matching TRBD2. The CDR3 is made up of 19 amino acids. V lost 0 bases, J lost 8 bases, and 16 bases stayed unmatched. The germline gives CDR1 MGHRA, CDR2 YSYEKL. The CDR3: CASSQDPPSASGSRDEQFF. CDR3 nucleotides: TGCGCCAGCAGCCAAGATCCGCCTTCGGCTAGCGGGAGTAGGGATGAGCAGTTCTTC.

This chain uses TRBV13 with TRBJ1-2; D is undetermined. CDR3 size: 15 residues. V lost 0 bases to trimming and J lost 1 base, with 9 bases between them. Looked up from germline, CDR1 is PRHDT and CDR2 is FYEKMQ (reference sequence). The DNA of the CDR3 is TGTGCCAGCAGCTTAGGCTCCAGGTTTAACTATGGCTACACCTTC. Protein product: CASSLGSRFNYGYTF.

The rearrangement joins TRBV5-4 to TRBJ2-6, with D possibly matching TRBD1 (5 bases). Germline V gene data show CDR1 as SGHNT and CDR2 as YYREEE (reference sequence). The V end was cut by 4 bases, the J end by 3 bases, with 14 bases between. The CDR3 extends over 16 amino acids. Here the CDR3 DNA reads TGTGCCAGCAGCATCGGTAAGGGGCGTGGGGCCAACGTCCTGACTTTC. Amino acid sequence: CASSIGKGRGANVLTF.

In regard to this clone: Within the sample, other DNA sequences also encode this same CDR3. This rearrangement joins TRBV6-6 to TRBJ2-5, with D tentatively TRBD1 (5 bases). Trimming cost V 5 bases and J 5 bases, with 9 bases left between them. CDR3 length: 12 residues. CDR1 and CDR2 (germline): MNHNY, SVGAGI (reference sequence). CDR3 residues: CASSQGGETQYF. The CDR3 nucleotides are TGTGCCAGCAGTCAGGGTGGGGAGACCCAGTACTTC.

The chain links TRBV28 to TRBJ2-1, with TRBD1 matching over 10 bases. Germline lookup yields CDR1 MDHEN and CDR2 SYDVKM. V lost 5 bases, J lost 7 bases, and 11 bases stayed unmatched. There are 16 residues in the CDR3. The CDR3 coding sequence is TGTGCCAGCAGTACGCCCGGGACAGGGGCGGGTAATGAGCAGTTCTTC. Translated, it gives CASSTPGTGAGNEQFF.